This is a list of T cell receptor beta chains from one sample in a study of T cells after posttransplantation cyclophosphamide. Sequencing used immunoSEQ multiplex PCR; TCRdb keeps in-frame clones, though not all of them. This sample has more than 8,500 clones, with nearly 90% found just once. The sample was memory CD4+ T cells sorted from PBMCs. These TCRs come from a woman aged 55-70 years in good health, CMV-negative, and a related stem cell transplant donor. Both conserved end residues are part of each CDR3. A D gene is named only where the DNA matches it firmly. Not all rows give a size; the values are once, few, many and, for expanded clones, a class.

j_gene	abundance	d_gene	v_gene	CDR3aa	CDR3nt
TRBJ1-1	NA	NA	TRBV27	CASSLSVSEGARVSETEAFF	TGTGCCAGCAGTTTAAGTGTTTCTGAGGGCGCGAGGGTTAGTGAGACTGAAGCTTTCTTT
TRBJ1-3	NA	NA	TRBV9	CASSVRSATDTSSGNTIYF	TGTGCCAGCAGCGTTAGGTCCGCGACAGACACAAGCTCTGGAAACACCATATATTTT
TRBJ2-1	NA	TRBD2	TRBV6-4	CASSPQGGAHEQFF	TGTGCCAGCAGTCCCCAGGGAGGGGCCCATGAGCAGTTCTTC
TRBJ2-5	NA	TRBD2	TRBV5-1	CASSRRPGGETQYF	TGCGCCAGCAGCCGCCGACCGGGGGGGGAGACCCAGTACTTC
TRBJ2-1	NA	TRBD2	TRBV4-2	CASSLAGDYNEQFF	TGTGCCAGCAGCCTAGCGGGGGATTACAATGAGCAGTTCTTC
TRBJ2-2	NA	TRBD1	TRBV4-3	CASSHGQGRNTGELFF	TGCGCCAGCAGCCACGGACAGGGGAGGAACACCGGGGAGCTGTTTTTT
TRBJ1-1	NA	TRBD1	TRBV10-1	CASSETGGGRNTEAFF	TGCGCCAGCAGTGAGACAGGGGGCGGCAGGAACACTGAAGCTTTCTTT
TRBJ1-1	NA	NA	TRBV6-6	CASSIQGNTEAFF	TGTGCCAGCAGTATACAGGGAAACACTGAAGCTTTCTTT
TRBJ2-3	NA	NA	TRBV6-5	CASSYSYRDTQYF	TGTGCCAGCAGTTACTCATACAGGGATACGCAGTATTTT
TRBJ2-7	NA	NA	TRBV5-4	CASSLTALSYEQYF	TGTGCCAGCAGCTTGACTGCACTATCCTACGAGCAGTACTTC
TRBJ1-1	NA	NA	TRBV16	CASSQIRAAEAFF	TGTGCCAGCAGCCAAATCAGGGCGGCTGAAGCTTTCTTT
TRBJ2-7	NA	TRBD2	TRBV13	CASSPRTSGSRQYF	TGTGCCAGCAGCCCTCGGACTAGCGGGAGTCGGCAGTACTTC
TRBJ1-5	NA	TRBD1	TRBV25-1	CASRGQGNQPQHF	TGTGCCAGCAGGGGACAGGGCAATCAGCCCCAGCATTTT
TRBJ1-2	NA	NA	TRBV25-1	CASSGPGRYGYTF	TGTGCCAGCAGTGGTCCAGGCCGCTATGGCTACACCTTC
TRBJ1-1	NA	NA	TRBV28	CASTPGAGLEAFF	TGTGCCAGCACCCCTGGGGCAGGGTTAGAAGCTTTCTTT
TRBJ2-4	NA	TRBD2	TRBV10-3	CASKGGPQNIQYF	TGTGCCAGCAAGGGAGGGCCCCAAAACATTCAGTACTTC
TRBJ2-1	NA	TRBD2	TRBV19	CASSGRLAGAYNEQFF	TGTGCCAGTAGTGGTCGGCTAGCGGGAGCCTACAATGAGCAGTTCTTC
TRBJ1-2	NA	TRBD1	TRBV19	CASRQGRTNYGYTF	TGTGCCAGTAGACAGGGGCGAACTAACTATGGCTACACCTTC
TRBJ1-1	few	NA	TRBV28	CASSWGDRQYTEAFF	TGTGCCAGCAGTTGGGGAGACAGGCAATACACTGAAGCTTTCTTT
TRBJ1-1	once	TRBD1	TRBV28	CASSYGTGGGFAFF	TGTGCCAGCAGTTACGGGACAGGAGGCGGTTTCGCTTTCTTT
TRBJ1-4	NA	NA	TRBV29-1	CSVVAGIGEKLFF	TGCAGCGTTGTGGCGGGGATCGGGGAAAAACTGTTTTTT
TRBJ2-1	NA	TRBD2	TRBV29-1	CSVGTSGGRSYNEQFF	TGCAGCGTTGGGACTAGCGGGGGGAGGTCCTACAATGAGCAGTTCTTC
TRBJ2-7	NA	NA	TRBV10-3	CAISEALGIREQYF	TGTGCCATCAGTGAGGCCCTCGGGATCCGGGAGCAGTACTTC
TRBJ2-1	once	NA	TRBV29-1	CSVEEMNRGSQEGEFF	TGCAGCGTTGAAGAAATGAATCGGGGTAGTCAGGAAGGTGAGTTCTTC
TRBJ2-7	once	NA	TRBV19	CASSIDLLAYEQYF	TGTGCCAGTAGTATAGATCTTCTAGCGTACGAGCAGTACTTC
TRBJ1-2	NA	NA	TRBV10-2	CASSAEEVTRRTF	TGCGCCAGCAGCGCGGAAGAAGTTACCAGAAGGACCTTC
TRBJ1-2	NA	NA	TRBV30	CARSAPGGGYTF	TGTGCCCGGAGTGCCCCCGGCGGGGGCTACACCTTC
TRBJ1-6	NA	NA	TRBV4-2	CASSQGLGGNSPLHF	TGTGCCAGCAGCCAAGGTCTAGGGGGTAATTCACCCCTCCACTTT
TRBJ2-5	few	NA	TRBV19	CASSTGGGIQETQYF	TGTGCCAGTAGTACCGGTGGGGGGATTCAAGAGACCCAGTACTTC
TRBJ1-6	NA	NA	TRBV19	CASSIARARSPLHF	TGTGCCAGTAGTATAGCCAGGGCGCGGTCACCCCTCCACTTT
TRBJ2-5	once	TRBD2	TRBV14	CASSQGTSIRETQYF	TGTGCCAGCAGCCAAGGGACTAGCATTAGGGAGACCCAGTACTTC
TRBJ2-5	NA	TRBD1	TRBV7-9	CASSLSGQRQETQYF	TGTGCCAGCAGCTTATCGGGACAGCGACAAGAGACCCAGTACTTC
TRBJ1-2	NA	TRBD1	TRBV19	CASSIGGTGDHYGYTF	TGTGCCAGTAGTATAGGTGGGACAGGGGACCACTATGGCTACACCTTC
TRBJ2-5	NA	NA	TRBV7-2	CASSLAGGPETQYF	TGTGCCAGCAGCTTAGCGGGGGGGCCGGAGACCCAGTACTTC
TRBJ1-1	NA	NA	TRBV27	CASSLSGGTEAFF	TGTGCCAGCAGTTTATCGGGGGGCACTGAAGCTTTCTTT
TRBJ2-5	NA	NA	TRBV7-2	CASRTGSSETQYF	TGTGCCAGCAGAACCGGGTCCTCAGAGACCCAGTACTTC
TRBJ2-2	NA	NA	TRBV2	CASKPANTGELFF	TGTGCCAGCAAACCGGCGAACACCGGGGAGCTGTTTTTT
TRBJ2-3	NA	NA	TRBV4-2	CASSQAGPGVGTDTQYF	TGTGCCAGCAGCCAAGCGGGTCCGGGAGTGGGCACAGATACGCAGTATTTT
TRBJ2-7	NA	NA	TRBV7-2	CASSLGQGGYEQYF	TGTGCCAGCAGCTTAGGCCAAGGGGGATACGAGCAGTACTTC
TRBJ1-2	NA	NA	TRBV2	CASSEDRGDYGYTF	TGTGCCAGCAGTGAGGACAGAGGGGACTATGGCTACACCTTC
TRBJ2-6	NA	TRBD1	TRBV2	CARVTSRTGPSSGANVLTF	TGTGCCAGAGTAACAAGCCGGACAGGGCCTAGCTCTGGGGCCAACGTCCTGACTTTC
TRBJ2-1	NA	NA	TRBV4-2	CASSQDLAHSYNEQFF	TGTGCCAGCAGCCAAGATCTAGCGCACTCCTACAATGAGCAGTTCTTC
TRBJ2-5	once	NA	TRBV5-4	CASSLSWAGPKPEETQYF	TGTGCCAGCAGCTTGTCCTGGGCAGGCCCGAAACCTGAGGAGACCCAGTACTTC
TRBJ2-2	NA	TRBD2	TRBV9	CASSTRTGGLAGANTGELFF	TGTGCCAGCAGCACAAGGACAGGAGGACTAGCGGGAGCGAACACCGGGGAGCTGTTTTTT
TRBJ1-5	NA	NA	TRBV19	CASTPGPQGGNQPQHF	TGTGCCAGTACTCCGGGCCCCCAAGGGGGCAATCAGCCCCAGCATTTT
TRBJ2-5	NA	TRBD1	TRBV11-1	CASSPTGAETQYF	TGTGCCAGCAGCCCGACAGGGGCAGAGACCCAGTACTTC
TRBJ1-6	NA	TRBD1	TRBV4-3	CASSQEWDRGGSPLHF	TGCGCCAGCAGCCAAGAGTGGGACAGGGGTGGTTCACCCCTCCACTTT
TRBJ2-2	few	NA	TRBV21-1	CASSKAQPGQFFGELFF	TGTGCCAGCAGCAAAGCTCAACCGGGACAATTTTTCGGGGAGCTGTTTTTT
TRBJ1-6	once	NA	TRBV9	CASSAGQNNSPLHF	TGTGCCAGCAGCGCGGGACAAAATAATTCCCCCCTCCACTTT
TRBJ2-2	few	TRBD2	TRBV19	CASSLAGVVTGELFF	TGTGCCAGTAGCTTAGCGGGAGTTGTAACCGGGGAGCTGTTTTTT
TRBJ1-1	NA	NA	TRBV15	CATSRSGVGTEAFF	TGTGCCACCAGCAGGTCGGGGGTAGGCACTGAAGCTTTCTTT
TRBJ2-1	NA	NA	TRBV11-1	CASSLWEQNEQFF	TGTGCCAGCAGCTTATGGGAGCAGAATGAGCAGTTCTTC
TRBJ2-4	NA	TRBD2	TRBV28	CASSFGGNKNIQYF	TGTGCCAGCAGTTTCGGGGGGAACAAAAACATTCAGTACTTC
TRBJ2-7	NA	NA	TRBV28	CASSRLPTYEQYF	TGTGCCAGCAGTAGACTACCAACCTACGAGCAGTACTTC
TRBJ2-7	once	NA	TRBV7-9	CASSFGGGGEQYF	TGTGCCAGCAGCTTCGGGGGCGGGGGCGAGCAGTACTTC
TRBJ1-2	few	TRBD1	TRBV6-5	CASSYQGEDYGYTF	TGTGCCAGCAGTTACCAGGGGGAGGACTATGGCTACACCTTC
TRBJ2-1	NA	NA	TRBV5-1	CASSSQQYNEQFF	TGCGCCAGCAGCTCGCAACAATACAATGAGCAGTTCTTC
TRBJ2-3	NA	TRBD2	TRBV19	CASSPGLAGTDTQYF	TGTGCCAGTAGCCCCGGACTAGCGGGCACAGATACGCAGTATTTT
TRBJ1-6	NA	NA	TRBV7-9	CASSLRNKDNSPLHF	TGTGCCAGCAGCCTCAGGAACAAAGATAATTCACCCCTCCACTTT
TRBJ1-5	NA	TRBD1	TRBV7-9	CASSAGTDNQPQHF	TGTGCCAGCAGCGCCGGGACAGACAATCAGCCCCAGCATTTT